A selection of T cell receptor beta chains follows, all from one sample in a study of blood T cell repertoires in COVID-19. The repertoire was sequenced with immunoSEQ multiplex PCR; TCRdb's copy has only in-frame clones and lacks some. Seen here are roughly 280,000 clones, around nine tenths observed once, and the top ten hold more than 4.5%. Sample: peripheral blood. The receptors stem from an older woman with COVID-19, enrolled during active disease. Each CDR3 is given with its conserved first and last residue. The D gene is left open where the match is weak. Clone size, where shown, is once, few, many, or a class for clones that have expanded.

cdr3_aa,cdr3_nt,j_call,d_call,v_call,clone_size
CASSPTFSSYNEQFF,TGTGCCAGCAGCCCAACCTTCAGCTCCTACAATGAGCAGTTCTTC,TRBJ2-1,NA,TRBV6-5,NA
CASSPPSGNTEAFF,TGTGCCAGCAGCCCCCCCTCGGGGAACACTGAAGCTTTCTTT,TRBJ1-1,NA,TRBV7-8,NA
CASSFTGTDGYTF,TGTGCCAGCAGCTTTACAGGGACGGATGGCTACACCTTC,TRBJ1-2,NA,TRBV7-9,NA
CASSIDRPPNYGYTF,TGCGCCAGCAGCATCGACAGGCCACCTAACTATGGCTACACCTTC,TRBJ1-2,NA,TRBV5-1,once
CASSPGRYEQYF,TGTGCCAGCAGTCCAGGTCGGTACGAGCAGTACTTC,TRBJ2-7,NA,TRBV2,NA
CASSLETDTPQHF,TGTGCCAGCAGCTTGGAAACAGACACGCCCCAGCATTTT,TRBJ1-5,NA,TRBV7-2,NA
CASSQETGALTEAFF,TGTGCCAGCAGCCAAGAGACAGGGGCCCTCACTGAAGCTTTCTTT,TRBJ1-1,TRBD1,TRBV5-4,NA
CASSVESWERISGNTIYF,TGTGCCAGCAGCGTAGAATCGTGGGAGAGGATTAGTGGAAACACCATATATTTT,TRBJ1-3,NA,TRBV9,NA
CATSDQFDQPQHF,TGTGCCACCAGTGACCAGTTTGATCAGCCCCAGCATTTT,TRBJ1-5,NA,TRBV24-1,NA
CASSDRRELTDTQYF,TGTGCCAGCAGCGACCGGCGGGAGCTCACAGATACGCAGTATTTT,TRBJ2-3,TRBD2,TRBV9,NA
CASSQDRQGPRAQYF,TGTGCCAGCAGCCAAGATCGGCAGGGCCCAAGGGCCCAGTACTTC,TRBJ2-5,NA,TRBV3-1/TRBV3-2,once
CASSDRTGFADTQYF,TGTGCCAGCTCAGATCGGACAGGGTTCGCAGATACGCAGTATTTT,TRBJ2-3,TRBD1,TRBV18,NA
CASSSPAVAGTDTQYF,TGTGCCAGCAGTTCCCCGGCGGTAGCGGGAACAGATACGCAGTATTTT,TRBJ2-3,TRBD2,TRBV28,NA
CASRGYKGDIYEQFF,TGTGCCAGCAGGGGTTATAAGGGGGATATCTATGAGCAGTTCTTC,TRBJ2-1,NA,TRBV4-2,NA
CASSGGLAGGPGNEQFF,TGTGCCAGCAGCGGGGGACTAGCGGGAGGGCCCGGCAATGAGCAGTTCTTC,TRBJ2-1,TRBD2,TRBV9,NA
CASHKDRVPEAFF,TGTGCCAGCCACAAAGACAGGGTCCCTGAAGCTTTCTTT,TRBJ1-1,TRBD1,TRBV2,NA
CASSRQFTLNTGELFF,TGCGCCAGCAGTCGACAGTTTACTTTGAACACCGGGGAGCTGTTTTTT,TRBJ2-2,NA,TRBV10-1,few
CAIAQGISNQPQHF,TGTGCCATCGCACAGGGGATCAGCAATCAGCCCCAGCATTTT,TRBJ1-5,TRBD1,TRBV19,NA
CASSSGTSGYNEQFF,TGTGCCAGCAGCTCCGGGACTAGCGGTTACAATGAGCAGTTCTTC,TRBJ2-1,TRBD2,TRBV7-2,NA
CASSLRAGGGTGELFF,TGTGCCAGCAGTTTAAGAGCGGGAGGGGGTACCGGGGAGCTGTTTTTT,TRBJ2-2,TRBD2,TRBV27,NA
CASSLRRGTEAFF,TGTGCCAGCAGCTTACGCAGGGGCACTGAAGCTTTCTTT,TRBJ1-1,NA,TRBV7-6,NA
CASSQGLEVPYEQYF,TGTGCCAGCAGCCAGGGACTAGAGGTCCCCTACGAGCAGTACTTC,TRBJ2-7,TRBD2,TRBV9,NA
CASSPGEGTEAFF,TGTGCCAGCTCACCAGGGGAAGGGACTGAAGCTTTCTTT,TRBJ1-1,NA,TRBV28,NA
CASSLSGRAYEQYF,TGTGCCAGCAGTTTAAGCGGGAGGGCCTACGAGCAGTACTTC,TRBJ2-7,TRBD2,TRBV27,NA
CASSFSLAGGELFF,TGTGCCAGCAGCTTCTCACTAGCCGGCGGGGAGCTGTTTTTT,TRBJ2-2,NA,TRBV7-9,few
CASSPGWGGGGYNEQFF,TGCGCCAGCAGCCCCGGCTGGGGCGGGGGGGGTTACAATGAGCAGTTCTTC,TRBJ2-1,TRBD2,TRBV5-1,once
CASSYSSGGSYNEQFF,TGTGCCAGCAGTTACTCGTCCGGAGGCTCCTACAATGAGCAGTTCTTC,TRBJ2-1,NA,TRBV6-5,once
CASTQGRAYSYEQYF,TGTGCCAGCACCCAGGGGAGGGCTTACTCCTACGAGCAGTACTTC,TRBJ2-7,NA,TRBV11-2,NA
CASSPVDRVSNQPQHF,TGTGCCAGCTCGCCGGTGGACAGGGTTAGCAATCAGCCCCAGCATTTT,TRBJ1-5,TRBD1,TRBV18,NA
CASSGLQGGWGRAFF,TGCGCCAGCAGCGGGCTACAGGGAGGGTGGGGAAGAGCTTTCTTT,TRBJ1-1,NA,TRBV5-1,once
CASSYVAGNQPQHF,TGTGCCAGCAGTTACGTAGCAGGCAATCAGCCCCAGCATTTT,TRBJ1-5,NA,TRBV6-2/TRBV6-3,NA
CASSLVAGNYEQYF,TGCGCCAGCAGCTTGGTGGCAGGGAACTACGAGCAGTACTTC,TRBJ2-7,NA,TRBV5-1,NA
CASSVRGRDTEAFF,TGTGCCAGCAGCGTGAGGGGGCGCGACACTGAAGCTTTCTTT,TRBJ1-1,TRBD1,TRBV9,NA
CASSLGTSGRFLLEQYF,TGTGCCAGCAGTCTAGGGACTAGCGGGAGGTTTTTATTAGAGCAGTACTTC,TRBJ2-7,TRBD2,TRBV28,once
CASSTPGLAGAGELFF,TGTGCCAGCAGCACACCGGGACTAGCGGGAGCCGGGGAGCTGTTTTTT,TRBJ2-2,TRBD2,TRBV14,NA
CASSLPQGYTEAFF,TGTGCCAGCAGCTTGCCTCAGGGGTACACTGAAGCTTTCTTT,TRBJ1-1,NA,TRBV5-5,NA
CASSLFWRGSQRNEQFF,TGTGCCAGCAGTTTGTTCTGGCGCGGCTCTCAAAGGAATGAGCAGTTCTTC,TRBJ2-1,NA,TRBV28,NA
CASSVLRDRGTGELFF,TGTGCCAGCAGCGTATTAAGGGACAGGGGTACCGGGGAGCTGTTTTTT,TRBJ2-2,TRBD1,TRBV9,NA
CASSYVQGAYEQYF,TGTGCCAGCAGTTATGTACAGGGGGCCTACGAGCAGTACTTC,TRBJ2-7,TRBD1,TRBV6-2/TRBV6-3,NA
CASSQVGRGEQFF,TGTGCCAGCAGCCAAGTGGGCAGGGGTGAGCAGTTCTTC,TRBJ2-1,NA,TRBV14,NA
CASSVAIGTGANEQFF,TGTGCCAGCAGCGTAGCTATTGGGACAGGGGCCAATGAGCAGTTCTTC,TRBJ2-1,TRBD1,TRBV9,NA
CASSLWGLAGDEQYF,TGTGCCAGCAGCCTTTGGGGACTAGCGGGAGACGAGCAGTACTTC,TRBJ2-7,TRBD2,TRBV7-9,NA
CASSRTLAGGTYNEQFF,TGTGCCAGCAGTCGTACCCTAGCGGGAGGGACCTACAATGAGCAGTTCTTC,TRBJ2-1,TRBD2,TRBV6-2/TRBV6-3,NA
CASSQETGGNSPLHF,TGTGCCAGCAGCCAAGAGACAGGGGGAAATTCACCCCTCCACTTT,TRBJ1-6,TRBD1,TRBV4-2,few
CASSSREGYGYTF,TGTGCCAGCAGTTCCAGGGAAGGCTATGGCTACACCTTC,TRBJ1-2,NA,TRBV27,NA
CATSDFRLARAQFF,TGTGCCACCAGTGATTTCCGACTAGCCCGCGCGCAGTTCTTC,TRBJ2-1,TRBD2,TRBV24-1,NA
CASSQDPQGRGYTF,TGTGCCAGCAGCCAAGATCCACAGGGTCGGGGCTACACCTTC,TRBJ1-2,NA,TRBV3-1/TRBV3-2,NA
CATRTGVGTEAFF,TGTGCCACCAGAACAGGGGTGGGCACTGAAGCTTTCTTT,TRBJ1-1,TRBD1,TRBV15,NA
CASSSSGTWAF,TGTGCCAGCAGTTCCAGCGGGACATGGGCCTTC,TRBJ1-2,NA,TRBV28,NA
CASSPDRDYNQPQHF,TGTGCCAGCAGCCCGGACAGGGACTACAATCAGCCCCAGCATTTT,TRBJ1-5,TRBD1,TRBV7-9,NA
CAWSQGPWGEQYF,TGTGCCTGGAGCCAGGGCCCCTGGGGCGAGCAGTACTTC,TRBJ2-7,NA,TRBV30,once
CASRQGAGTEAFF,TGTGCCAGTCGTCAGGGGGCAGGCACTGAAGCTTTCTTT,TRBJ1-1,TRBD1,TRBV19,NA
CASSYGTGEVELFF,TGCGCCAGCAGCTATGGGACAGGCGAAGTGGAACTGTTTTTT,TRBJ1-4,TRBD1,TRBV5-1,NA
CASSQDLGLAGVGGELFF,TGTGCCAGCAGCCAAGATCTGGGACTAGCGGGAGTGGGCGGGGAGCTGTTTTTT,TRBJ2-2,TRBD2,TRBV3-1/TRBV3-2,NA
CASRDQQGGNEQFF,TGTGCCAGCAGGGACCAACAGGGGGGCAATGAGCAGTTCTTC,TRBJ2-1,TRBD1,TRBV7-8,NA
CASRRKGASYEQYF,TGTGCCAGCAGGAGAAAGGGGGCCTCCTACGAGCAGTACTTC,TRBJ2-7,TRBD1,TRBV6-6,NA
CASSLSRDRGLTEAFF,TGTGCCAGCAGTTTATCCCGCGACAGGGGCCTCACTGAAGCTTTCTTT,TRBJ1-1,TRBD1,TRBV27,NA
CASSSGQGYYGYTF,TGTGCCAGCAGCTCCGGACAGGGTTACTATGGCTACACCTTC,TRBJ1-2,TRBD1,TRBV7-9,NA
CASSQLAGNPPSSYNEQFF,TGTGCCAGCTCACAACTAGCGGGTAATCCTCCAAGCTCCTACAATGAGCAGTTCTTC,TRBJ2-1,TRBD2,TRBV18,NA
CASSLGTSGTLAKNIQYF,TGCGCCAGCAGCTTGGGGACTAGCGGTACCCTAGCCAAAAACATTCAGTACTTC,TRBJ2-4,TRBD2,TRBV5-1,NA